What follows is one T cell receptor (beta chain) and its context. This table comes from immunoSEQ multiplex PCR, and its TCRdb copy is limited to in-frame clones, with some not included. The top ten hold under 40% of the sample, which has about 63,000 clones, 75% to 90% seen once. This sample is drawn from a study of blood T cell repertoires in COVID-19. Study information: PBMCs, B-cell-depleted T cells, or T cells provided the cDNA or gDNA that made up the material.

The J segment lost 5 bases and the V segment lost 4 bases, leaving 12 bases of the junction unmatched. In germline, CDR1 is SGHNT, CDR2 YENEEA. The CDR3 extends over 16 amino acids. What was sequenced was peripheral blood. The chain couples TRBV11-3 to TRBJ2-5; 8 bases agree with TRBD2. This TCR was sampled from a man in his 60s with COVID-19, enrolled during active disease. DNA for the CDR3: TGTGCCAGCAGCTCTTGGTTGGCGGGAGGATGGGAGACCCAGTACTTC. It is translated as CASSSWLAGGWETQYF.